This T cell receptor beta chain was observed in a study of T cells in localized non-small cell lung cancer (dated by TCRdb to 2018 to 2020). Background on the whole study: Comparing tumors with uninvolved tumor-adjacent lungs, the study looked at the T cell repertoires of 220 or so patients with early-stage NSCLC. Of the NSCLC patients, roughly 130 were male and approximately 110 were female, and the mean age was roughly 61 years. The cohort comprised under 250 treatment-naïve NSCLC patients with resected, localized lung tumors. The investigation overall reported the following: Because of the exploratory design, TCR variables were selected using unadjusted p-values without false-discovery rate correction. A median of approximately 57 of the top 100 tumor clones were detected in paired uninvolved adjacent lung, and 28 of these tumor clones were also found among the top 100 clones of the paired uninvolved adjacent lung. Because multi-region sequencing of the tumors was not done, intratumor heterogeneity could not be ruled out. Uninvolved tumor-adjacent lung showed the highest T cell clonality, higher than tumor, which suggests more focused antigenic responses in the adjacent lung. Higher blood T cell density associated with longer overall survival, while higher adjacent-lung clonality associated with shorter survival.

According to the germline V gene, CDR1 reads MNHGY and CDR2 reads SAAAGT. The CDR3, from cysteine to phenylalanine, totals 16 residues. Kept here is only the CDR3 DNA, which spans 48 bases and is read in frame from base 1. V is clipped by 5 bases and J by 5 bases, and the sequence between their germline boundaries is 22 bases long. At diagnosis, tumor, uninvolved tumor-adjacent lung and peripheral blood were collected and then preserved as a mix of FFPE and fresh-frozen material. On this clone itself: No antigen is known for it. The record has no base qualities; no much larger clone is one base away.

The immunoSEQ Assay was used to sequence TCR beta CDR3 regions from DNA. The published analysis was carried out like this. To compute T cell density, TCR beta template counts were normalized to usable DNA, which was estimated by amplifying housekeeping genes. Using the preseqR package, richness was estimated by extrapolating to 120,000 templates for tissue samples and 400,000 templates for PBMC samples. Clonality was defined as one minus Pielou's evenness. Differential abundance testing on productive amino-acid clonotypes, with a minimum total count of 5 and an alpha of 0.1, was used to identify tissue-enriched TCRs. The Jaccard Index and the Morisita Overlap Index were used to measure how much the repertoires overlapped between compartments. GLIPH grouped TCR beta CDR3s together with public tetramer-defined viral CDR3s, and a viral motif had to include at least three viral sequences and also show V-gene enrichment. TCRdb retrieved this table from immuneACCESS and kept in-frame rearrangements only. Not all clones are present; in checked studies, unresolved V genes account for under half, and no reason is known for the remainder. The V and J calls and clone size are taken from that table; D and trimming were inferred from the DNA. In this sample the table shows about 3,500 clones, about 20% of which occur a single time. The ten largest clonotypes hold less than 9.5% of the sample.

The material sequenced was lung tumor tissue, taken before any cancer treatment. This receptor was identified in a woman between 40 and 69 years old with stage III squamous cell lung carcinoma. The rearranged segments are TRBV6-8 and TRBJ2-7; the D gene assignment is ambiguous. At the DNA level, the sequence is TGTGCCAGCAGTCCTCTTTCGTTGAGTAGGCGACACGAGCAGTACTTC. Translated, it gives CASSPLSLSRRHEQYF.